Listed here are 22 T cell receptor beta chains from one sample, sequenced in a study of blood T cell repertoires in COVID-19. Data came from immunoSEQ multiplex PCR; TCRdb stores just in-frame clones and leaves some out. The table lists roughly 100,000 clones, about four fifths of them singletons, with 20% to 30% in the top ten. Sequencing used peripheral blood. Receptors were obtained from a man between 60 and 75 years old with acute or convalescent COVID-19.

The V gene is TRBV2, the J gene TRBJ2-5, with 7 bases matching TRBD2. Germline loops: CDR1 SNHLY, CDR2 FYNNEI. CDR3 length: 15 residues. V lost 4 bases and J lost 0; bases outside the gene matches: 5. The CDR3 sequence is CASSGGEGYQETQYF. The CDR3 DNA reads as TGTGCCAGCAGTGGAGGGGAGGGGTACCAAGAGACCCAGTACTTC.

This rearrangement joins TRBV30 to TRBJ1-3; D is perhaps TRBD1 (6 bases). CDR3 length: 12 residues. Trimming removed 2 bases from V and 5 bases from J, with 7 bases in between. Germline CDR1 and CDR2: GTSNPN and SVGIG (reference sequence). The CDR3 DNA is TGTGCCTGGAGTCAGGGGAGAAACACCATATATTTT. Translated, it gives CAWSQGRNTIYF.

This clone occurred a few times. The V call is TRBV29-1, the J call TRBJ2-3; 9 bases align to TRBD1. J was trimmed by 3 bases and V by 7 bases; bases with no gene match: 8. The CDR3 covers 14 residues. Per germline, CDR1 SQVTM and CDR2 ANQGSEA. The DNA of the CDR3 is TGCAGCGCCCTCCAGGGACAGGGAACAGATACGCAGTATTTT. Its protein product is CSALQGQGTDTQYF.

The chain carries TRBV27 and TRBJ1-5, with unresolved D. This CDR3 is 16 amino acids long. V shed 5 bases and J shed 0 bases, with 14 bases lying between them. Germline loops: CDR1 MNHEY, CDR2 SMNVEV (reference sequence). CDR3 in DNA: TGTGCCAGCAGTCCAACTGGACGGGATAGCAATCAGCCCCAGCATTTT. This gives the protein CASSPTGRDSNQPQHF.

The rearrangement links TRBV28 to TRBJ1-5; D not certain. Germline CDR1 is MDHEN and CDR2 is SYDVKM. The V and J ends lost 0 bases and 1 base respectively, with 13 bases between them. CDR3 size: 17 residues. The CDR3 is CASSLWAMGGSNQPQHF. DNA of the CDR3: TGTGCCAGCAGTTTATGGGCAATGGGAGGGAGCAATCAGCCCCAGCATTTT.

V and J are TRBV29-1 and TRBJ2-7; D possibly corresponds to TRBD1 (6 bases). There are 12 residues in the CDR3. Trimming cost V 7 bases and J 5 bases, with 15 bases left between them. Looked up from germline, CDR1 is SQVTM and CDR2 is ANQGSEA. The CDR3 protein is CSASQGFNEQYF. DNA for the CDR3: TGCAGCGCCTCACAGGGTTTCAACGAGCAGTACTTC.

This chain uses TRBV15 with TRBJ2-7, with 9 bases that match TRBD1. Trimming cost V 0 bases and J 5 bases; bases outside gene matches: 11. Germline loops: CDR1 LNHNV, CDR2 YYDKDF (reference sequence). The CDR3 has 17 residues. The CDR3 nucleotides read TGTGCCACCAGCAGAGATCTCCCCGGGACAGGGATTGACGAGCAGTACTTC. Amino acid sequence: CATSRDLPGTGIDEQYF.

The CDR3 sequence: CASSQADSDNSPLHF. Written as DNA, the CDR3 is TGCGCCAGCAGCCAAGCGGACAGCGATAATTCACCCCTCCACTTT. The chain is built from TRBV4-1 and TRBJ1-6; tentatively, D is TRBD1 (6 bases). This CDR3 region has 15 residues. Per germline, CDR1 MGHRA and CDR2 YSYEKL. V was pared by 1 base and J by 5 bases, with 9 bases between.

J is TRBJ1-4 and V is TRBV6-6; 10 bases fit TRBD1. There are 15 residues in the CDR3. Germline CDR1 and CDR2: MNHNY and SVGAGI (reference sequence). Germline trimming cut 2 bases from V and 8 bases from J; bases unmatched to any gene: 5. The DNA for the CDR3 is TGTGCCAGCAGTTACGCCGGGACAGGGGAGGAAAAACTGTTTTTT. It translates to CASSYAGTGEEKLFF.

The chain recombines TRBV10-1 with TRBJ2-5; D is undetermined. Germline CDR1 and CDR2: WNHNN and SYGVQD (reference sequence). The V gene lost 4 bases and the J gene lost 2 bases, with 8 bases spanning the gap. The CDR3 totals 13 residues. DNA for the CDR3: TGCGCCAGCAGTGGAGGTTTTCAAGAGACCCAGTACTTC. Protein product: CASSGGFQETQYF.

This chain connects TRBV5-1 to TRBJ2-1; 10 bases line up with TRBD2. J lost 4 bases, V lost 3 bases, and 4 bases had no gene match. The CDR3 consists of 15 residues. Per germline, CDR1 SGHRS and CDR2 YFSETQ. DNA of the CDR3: TGCGCCAGCAGCTCCGGACTAGCGGCTTACAATGAGCAGTTCTTC. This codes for CASSSGLAAYNEQFF. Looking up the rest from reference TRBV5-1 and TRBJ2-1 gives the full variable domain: KAGVTQTPRYLIKTRGQQVTLSCSPISGHRSVSWYQQTPGQGLQFLFEYFSETQRNKGNFPGRFSGRQFSNSRSEMNVSTLELGDSALYLCASSSGLAAYNEQFFGPGTRLTVL.

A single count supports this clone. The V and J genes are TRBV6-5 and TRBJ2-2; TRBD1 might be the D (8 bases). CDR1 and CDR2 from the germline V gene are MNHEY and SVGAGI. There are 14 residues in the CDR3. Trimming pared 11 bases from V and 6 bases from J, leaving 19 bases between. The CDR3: CAGGGRGRPGELFF. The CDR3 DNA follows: TGTGCCGGGGGGGGCAGGGGGCGCCCCGGGGAGCTGTTTTTT.

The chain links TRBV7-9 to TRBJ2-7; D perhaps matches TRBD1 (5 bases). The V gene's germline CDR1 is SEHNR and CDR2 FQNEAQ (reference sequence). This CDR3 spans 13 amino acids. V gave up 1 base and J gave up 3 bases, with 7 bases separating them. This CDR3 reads CASSLDDSYEQYF. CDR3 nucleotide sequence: TGTGCCAGCAGCTTAGACGACAGCTACGAGCAGTACTTC. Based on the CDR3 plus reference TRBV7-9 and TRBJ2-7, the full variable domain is DTGVSQNPRHKITKRGQNVTFRCDPISEHNRLYWYRQTLGQGPEFLTYFQNEAQLEKSRLLSDRFSAERPKGSFSTLEIQRTEQGDSAMYLCASSLDDSYEQYFGPGTRLTVT.

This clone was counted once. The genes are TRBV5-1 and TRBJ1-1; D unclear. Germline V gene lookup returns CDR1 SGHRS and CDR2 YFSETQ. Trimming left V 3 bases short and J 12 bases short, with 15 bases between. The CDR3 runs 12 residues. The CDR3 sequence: CASSSGKEVTFF. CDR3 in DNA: TGCGCCAGCAGCTCCGGGAAAGAGGTGACTTTCTTT. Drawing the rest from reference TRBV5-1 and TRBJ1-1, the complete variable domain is KAGVTQTPRYLIKTRGQQVTLSCSPISGHRSVSWYQQTPGQGLQFLFEYFSETQRNKGNFPGRFSGRQFSNSRSEMNVSTLELGDSALYLCASSSGKEVTFFGQGTRLTVV.

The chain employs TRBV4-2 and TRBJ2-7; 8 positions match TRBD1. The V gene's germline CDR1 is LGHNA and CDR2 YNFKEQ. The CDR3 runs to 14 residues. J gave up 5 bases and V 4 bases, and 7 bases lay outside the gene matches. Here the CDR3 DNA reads TGTGCCAGCAGCCTATCTCAGGGGGCGAACGAGCAGTACTTC. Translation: CASSLSQGANEQYF.

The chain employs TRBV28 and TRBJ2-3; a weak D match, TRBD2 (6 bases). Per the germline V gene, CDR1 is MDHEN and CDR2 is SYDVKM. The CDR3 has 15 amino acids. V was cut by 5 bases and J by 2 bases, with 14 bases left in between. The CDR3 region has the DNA TGTGCCAGCAGTACGGGGCTAGCGAACACAGATACGCAGTATTTT. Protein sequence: CASSTGLANTDTQYF.

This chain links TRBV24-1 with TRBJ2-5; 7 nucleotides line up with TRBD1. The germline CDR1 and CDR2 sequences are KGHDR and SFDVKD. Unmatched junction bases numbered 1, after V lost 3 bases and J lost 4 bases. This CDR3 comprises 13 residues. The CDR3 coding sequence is TGTGCCACCAGTGATCGGGACAGAGAGACCCAGTACTTC. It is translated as CATSDRDRETQYF.

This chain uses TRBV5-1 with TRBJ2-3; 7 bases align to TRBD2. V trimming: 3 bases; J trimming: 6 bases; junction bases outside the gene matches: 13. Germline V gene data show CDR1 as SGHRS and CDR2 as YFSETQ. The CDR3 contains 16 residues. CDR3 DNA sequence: TGCGCCAGCAGCTCCCGCTACAGCGGGACGGGGGATACGCAGTATTTT. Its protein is CASSSRYSGTGDTQYF. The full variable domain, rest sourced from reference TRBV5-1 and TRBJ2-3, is KAGVTQTPRYLIKTRGQQVTLSCSPISGHRSVSWYQQTPGQGLQFLFEYFSETQRNKGNFPGRFSGRQFSNSRSEMNVSTLELGDSALYLCASSSRYSGTGDTQYFGPGTRLTVL.

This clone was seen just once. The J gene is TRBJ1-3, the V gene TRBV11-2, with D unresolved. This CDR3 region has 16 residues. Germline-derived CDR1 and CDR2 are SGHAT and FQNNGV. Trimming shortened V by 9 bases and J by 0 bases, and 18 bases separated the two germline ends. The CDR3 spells CASALRATYSGNTIYF. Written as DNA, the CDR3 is TGTGCCAGTGCCCTGAGGGCCACATACTCTGGAAACACCATATATTTT.

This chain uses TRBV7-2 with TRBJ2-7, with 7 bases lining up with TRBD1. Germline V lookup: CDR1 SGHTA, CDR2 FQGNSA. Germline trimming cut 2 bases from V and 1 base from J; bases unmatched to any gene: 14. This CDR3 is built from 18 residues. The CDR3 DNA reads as TGTGCCAGCAGCTTAACACCCTTTATTGGGGACAGTTCCTACGAGCAGTACGTC. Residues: CASSLTPFIGDSSYEQYV.

CDR3 DNA: TGCGCCAGCAGCCCGAGGCCGGGAGTCGCAAACATTCAGTACTTC. Protein product: CASSPRPGVANIQYF. The rearrangement links TRBV5-1 to TRBJ2-4, with D possibly being TRBD2 (6 bases). CDR3 length: 15 residues. CDR1 SGHRS and CDR2 YFSETQ come from the germline V gene. V lost 4 bases and J 6 bases, leaving 17 bases between the germline ends.

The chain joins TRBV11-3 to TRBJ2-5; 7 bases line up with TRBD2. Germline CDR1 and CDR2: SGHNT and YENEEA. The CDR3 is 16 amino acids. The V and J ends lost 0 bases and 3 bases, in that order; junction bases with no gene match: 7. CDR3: CASSLDHAGEKETQYF. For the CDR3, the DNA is TGTGCCAGCAGCTTAGATCACGCGGGAGAGAAAGAGACCCAGTACTTC.